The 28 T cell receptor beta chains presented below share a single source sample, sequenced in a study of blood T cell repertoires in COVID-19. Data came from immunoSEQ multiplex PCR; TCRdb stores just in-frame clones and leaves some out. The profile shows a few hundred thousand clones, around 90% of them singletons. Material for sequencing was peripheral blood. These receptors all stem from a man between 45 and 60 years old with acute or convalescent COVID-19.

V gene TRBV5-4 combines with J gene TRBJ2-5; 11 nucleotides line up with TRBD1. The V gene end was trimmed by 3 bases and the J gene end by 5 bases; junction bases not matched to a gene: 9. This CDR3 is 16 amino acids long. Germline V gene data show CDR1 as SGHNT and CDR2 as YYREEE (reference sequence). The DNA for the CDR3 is TGTGCCAGCAGCTCGGGACAGGGGGTCGGATGGGAGACCCAGTACTTC. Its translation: CASSSGQGVGWETQYF.

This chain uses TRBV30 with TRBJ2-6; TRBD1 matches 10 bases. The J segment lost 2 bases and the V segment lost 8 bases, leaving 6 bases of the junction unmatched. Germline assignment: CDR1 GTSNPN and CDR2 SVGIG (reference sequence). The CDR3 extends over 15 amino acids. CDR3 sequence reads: CALEGTGAGANVLTF. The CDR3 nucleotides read TGTGCCCTAGAGGGGACAGGGGCTGGGGCCAACGTCCTGACTTTC.

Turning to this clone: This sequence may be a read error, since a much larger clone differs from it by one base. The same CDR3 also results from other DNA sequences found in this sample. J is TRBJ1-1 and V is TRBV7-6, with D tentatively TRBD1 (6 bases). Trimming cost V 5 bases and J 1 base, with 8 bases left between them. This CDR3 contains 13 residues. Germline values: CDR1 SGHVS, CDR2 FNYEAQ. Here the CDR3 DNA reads TGTGCCAGCAGCCTGACAGGGAACACTGAAGCTTTCTTT. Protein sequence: CASSLTGNTEAFF.

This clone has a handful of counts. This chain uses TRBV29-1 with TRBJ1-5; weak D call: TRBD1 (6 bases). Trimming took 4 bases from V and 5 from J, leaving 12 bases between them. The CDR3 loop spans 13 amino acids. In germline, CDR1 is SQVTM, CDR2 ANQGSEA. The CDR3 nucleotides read TGCAGCGTTGGGTGGGGGCGAGATCAGCCCCAGCATTTT. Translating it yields CSVGWGRDQPQHF. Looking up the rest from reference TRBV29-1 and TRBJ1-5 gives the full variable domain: SAVISQKPSRDICQRGTSLTIQCQVDSQVTMMFWYRQQPGQSLTLIATANQGSEATYESGFVIDKFPISRPNLTFSTLTVSNMSPEDSSIYLCSVGWGRDQPQHFGDGTRLSIL.

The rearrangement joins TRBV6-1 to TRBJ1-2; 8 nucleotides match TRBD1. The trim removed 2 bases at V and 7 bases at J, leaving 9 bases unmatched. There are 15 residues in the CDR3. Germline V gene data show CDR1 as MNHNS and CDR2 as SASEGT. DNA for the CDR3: TGTGCCAGCAGTGAAAGACAGGGGAAGGGTGGTGGCTACACCTTC. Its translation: CASSERQGKGGGYTF.

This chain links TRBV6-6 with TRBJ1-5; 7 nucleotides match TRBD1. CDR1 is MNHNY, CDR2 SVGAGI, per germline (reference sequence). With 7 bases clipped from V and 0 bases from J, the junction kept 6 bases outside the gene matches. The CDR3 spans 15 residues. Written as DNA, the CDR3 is TGTGCCAGCACTGGACAGGAGAATAGCAATCAGCCCCAGCATTTT. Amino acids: CASTGQENSNQPQHF.

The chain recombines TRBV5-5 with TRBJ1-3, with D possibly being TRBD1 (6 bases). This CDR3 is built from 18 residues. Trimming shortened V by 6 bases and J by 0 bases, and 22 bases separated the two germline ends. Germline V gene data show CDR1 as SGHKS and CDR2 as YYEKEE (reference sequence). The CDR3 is CASTPYLGGRPSGNTIYF. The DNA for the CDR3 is TGTGCCAGCACCCCGTATTTGGGGGGGCGACCCTCTGGAAACACCATATATTTT. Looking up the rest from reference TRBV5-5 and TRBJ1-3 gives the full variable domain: DAGVTQSPTHLIKTRGQQVTLRCSPISGHKSVSWYQQVLGQGPQFIFQYYEKEERGRGNFPDRFSARQFPNYSSELNVNALLLGDSALYLCASTPYLGGRPSGNTIYFGEGSWLTVV.

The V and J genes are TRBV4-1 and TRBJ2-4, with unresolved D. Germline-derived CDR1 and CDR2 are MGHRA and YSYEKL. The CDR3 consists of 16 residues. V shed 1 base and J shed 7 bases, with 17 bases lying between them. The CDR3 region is CASSQVMVQFPNIQYF. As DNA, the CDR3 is TGCGCCAGCAGCCAAGTCATGGTACAATTCCCCAACATTCAGTACTTC.

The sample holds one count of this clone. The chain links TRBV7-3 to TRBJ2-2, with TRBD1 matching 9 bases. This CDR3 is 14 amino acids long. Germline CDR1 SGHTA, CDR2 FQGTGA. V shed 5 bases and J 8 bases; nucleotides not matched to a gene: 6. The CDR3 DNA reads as TGTGCCAGCAGCCCGGGACAGGGTAATGGGGAGCTGTTTTTT. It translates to CASSPGQGNGELFF.

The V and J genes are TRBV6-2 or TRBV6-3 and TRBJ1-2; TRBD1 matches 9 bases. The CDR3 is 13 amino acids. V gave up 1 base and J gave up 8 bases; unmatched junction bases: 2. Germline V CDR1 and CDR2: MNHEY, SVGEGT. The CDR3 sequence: CASSYWTGEGYTF. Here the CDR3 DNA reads TGTGCCAGCAGTTACTGGACAGGGGAGGGCTACACCTTC.

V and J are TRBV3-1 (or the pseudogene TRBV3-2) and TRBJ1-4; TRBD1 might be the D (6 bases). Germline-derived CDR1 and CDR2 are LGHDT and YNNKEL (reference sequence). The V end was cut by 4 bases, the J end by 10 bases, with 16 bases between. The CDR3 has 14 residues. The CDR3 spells CASSLGAGVGKLFF. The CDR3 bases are TGTGCCAGCAGCCTAGGGGCAGGGGTCGGAAAACTGTTTTTT.

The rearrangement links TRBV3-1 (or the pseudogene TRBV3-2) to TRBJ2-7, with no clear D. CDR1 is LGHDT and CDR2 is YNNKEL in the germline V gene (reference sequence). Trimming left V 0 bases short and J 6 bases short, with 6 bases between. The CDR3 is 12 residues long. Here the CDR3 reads CASSQDMAEQYF. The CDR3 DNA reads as TGTGCCAGCAGCCAAGATATGGCCGAGCAGTACTTC.

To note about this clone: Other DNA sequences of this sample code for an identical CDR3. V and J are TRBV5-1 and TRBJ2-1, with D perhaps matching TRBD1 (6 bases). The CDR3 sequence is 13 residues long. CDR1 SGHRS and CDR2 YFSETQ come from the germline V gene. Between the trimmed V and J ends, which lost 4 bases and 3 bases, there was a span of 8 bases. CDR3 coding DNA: TGCGCCAGCAGCCTGGACAGCTACAATGAGCAGTTCTTC. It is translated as CASSLDSYNEQFF.

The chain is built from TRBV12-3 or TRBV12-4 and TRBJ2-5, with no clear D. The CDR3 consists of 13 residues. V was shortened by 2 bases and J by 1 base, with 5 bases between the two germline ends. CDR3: CASSLNSQETQYF. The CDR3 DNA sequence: TGTGCCAGCAGTTTAAACAGCCAAGAGACCCAGTACTTC.

Here the CDR3 DNA reads TGTGCCAGCAAGGACAGTAACACTGAAGCTTTCTTT. Translation: CASKDSNTEAFF. V and J are TRBV3-1 (or the pseudogene TRBV3-2) and TRBJ1-1, with D perhaps TRBD1 (6 bases). V shed 7 bases and J shed 2 bases, with 8 bases lying between them. Germline V gene sequence: CDR1 LGHDT, CDR2 YNNKEL (reference sequence). The CDR3 sequence is 12 residues long.

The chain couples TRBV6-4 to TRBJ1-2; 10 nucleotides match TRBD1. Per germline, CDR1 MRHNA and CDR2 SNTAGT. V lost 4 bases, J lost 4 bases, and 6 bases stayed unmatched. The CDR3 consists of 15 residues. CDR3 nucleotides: TGTGCCAGCAGTGCCGAGGACAGGGGGGCCTATGGCTACACCTTC. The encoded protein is CASSAEDRGAYGYTF.

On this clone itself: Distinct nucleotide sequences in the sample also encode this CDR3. The CDR3 nucleotides are TGCGCCAGCAGTTCCGACAGAAACACTGAAGCTTTCTTT. It encodes CASSSDRNTEAFF. The V gene is TRBV10-1, the J gene TRBJ1-1; tentatively, D is TRBD1 (5 bases). The V gene lost 5 bases and the J gene lost 2 bases, with 9 bases spanning the gap. This CDR3 spans 13 amino acids. Germline CDR1 reads WNHNN; CDR2 reads SYGVQD (reference sequence).

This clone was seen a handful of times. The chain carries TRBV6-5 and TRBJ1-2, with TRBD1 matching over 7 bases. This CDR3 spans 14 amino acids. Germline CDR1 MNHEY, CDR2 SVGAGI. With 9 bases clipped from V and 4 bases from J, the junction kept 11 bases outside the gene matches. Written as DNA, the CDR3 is TGTGCCAGTTTAACTCCCGGGACAGCCTATGGCTACACCTTC. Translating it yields CASLTPGTAYGYTF.

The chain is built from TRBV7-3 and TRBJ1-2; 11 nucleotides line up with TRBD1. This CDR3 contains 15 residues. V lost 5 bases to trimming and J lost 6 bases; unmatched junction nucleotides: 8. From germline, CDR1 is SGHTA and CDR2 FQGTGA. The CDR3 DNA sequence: TGTGCCAGCAGCCTAATGGGACAGGGGGTTCATGGCTACACCTTC. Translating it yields CASSLMGQGVHGYTF.

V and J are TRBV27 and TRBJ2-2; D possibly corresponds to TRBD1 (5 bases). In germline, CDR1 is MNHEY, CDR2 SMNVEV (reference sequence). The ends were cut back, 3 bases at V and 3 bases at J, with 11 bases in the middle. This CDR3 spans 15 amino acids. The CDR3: CASSLLGPDTGELFF. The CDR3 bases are TGTGCCAGCAGTTTGTTGGGGCCGGACACCGGGGAGCTGTTTTTT.

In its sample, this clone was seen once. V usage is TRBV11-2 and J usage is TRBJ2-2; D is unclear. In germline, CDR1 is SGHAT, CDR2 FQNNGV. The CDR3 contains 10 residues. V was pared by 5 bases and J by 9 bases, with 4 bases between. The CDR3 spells CASSLRELFF. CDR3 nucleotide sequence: TGTGCCAGCAGCCTAAGGGAGCTGTTTTTT.

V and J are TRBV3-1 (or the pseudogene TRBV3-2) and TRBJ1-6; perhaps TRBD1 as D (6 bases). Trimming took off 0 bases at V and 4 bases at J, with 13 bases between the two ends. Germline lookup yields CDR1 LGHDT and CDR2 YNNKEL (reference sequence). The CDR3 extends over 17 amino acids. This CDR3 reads CASSQESYRVYNSPLHF. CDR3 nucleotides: TGTGCCAGCAGCCAAGAGTCCTACAGGGTTTATAATTCACCCCTCCACTTT.

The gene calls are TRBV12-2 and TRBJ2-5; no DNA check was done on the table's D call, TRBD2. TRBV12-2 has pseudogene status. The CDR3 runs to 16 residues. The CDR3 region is CASRLGGTSGEETQYF. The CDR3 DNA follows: TGTGCAAGTCGCTTAGGAGGGACTAGCGGGGAAGAGACCCAGTACTTC.

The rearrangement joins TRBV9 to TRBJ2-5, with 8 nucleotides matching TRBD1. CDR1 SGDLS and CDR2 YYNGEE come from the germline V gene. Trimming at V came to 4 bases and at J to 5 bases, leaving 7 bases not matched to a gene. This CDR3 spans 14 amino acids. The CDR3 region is CASSRTGFLETQYF. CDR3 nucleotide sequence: TGTGCCAGCAGCCGGACAGGGTTTTTGGAGACCCAGTACTTC.

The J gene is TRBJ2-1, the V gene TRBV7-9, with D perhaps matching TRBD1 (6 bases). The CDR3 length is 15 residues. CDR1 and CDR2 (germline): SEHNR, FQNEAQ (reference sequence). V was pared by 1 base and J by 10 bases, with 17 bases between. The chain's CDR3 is CASSLGGPPEEEQFF. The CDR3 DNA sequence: TGTGCCAGCAGCTTAGGGGGGCCGCCCGAGGAGGAGCAGTTCTTC.

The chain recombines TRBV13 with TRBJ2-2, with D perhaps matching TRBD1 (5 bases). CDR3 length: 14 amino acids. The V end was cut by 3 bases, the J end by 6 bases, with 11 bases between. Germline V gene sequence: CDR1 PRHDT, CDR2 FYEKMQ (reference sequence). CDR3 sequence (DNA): TGTGCCAGCAGCTTTGGTTCCAGGGCCGGGGAGCTGTTTTTT. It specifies CASSFGSRAGELFF. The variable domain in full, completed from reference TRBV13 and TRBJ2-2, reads AAGVIQSPRHLIKEKRETATLKCYPIPRHDTVYWYQQGPGQDPQFLISFYEKMQSDKGSIPDRFSAQQFSDYHSELNMSSLELGDSALYFCASSFGSRAGELFFGEGSRLTVL.

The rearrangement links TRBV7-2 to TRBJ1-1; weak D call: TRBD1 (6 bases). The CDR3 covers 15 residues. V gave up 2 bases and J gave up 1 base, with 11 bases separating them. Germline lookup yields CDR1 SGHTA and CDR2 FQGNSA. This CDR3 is CASSLLGAGNTEAFF. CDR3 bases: TGTGCCAGCAGCTTATTGGGGGCGGGGAACACTGAAGCTTTCTTT.

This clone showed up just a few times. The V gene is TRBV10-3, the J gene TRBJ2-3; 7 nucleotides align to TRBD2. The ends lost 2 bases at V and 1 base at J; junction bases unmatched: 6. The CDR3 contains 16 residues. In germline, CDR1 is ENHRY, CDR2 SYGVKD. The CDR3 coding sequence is TGTGCCATCAGTGAGGGGAGGGGAGCCCGCACAGATACGCAGTATTTT. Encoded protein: CAISEGRGARTDTQYF.